The next 12 T cell receptor beta chains were all read from a single sample in a study of cytomegalovirus exposure and HLA in healthy donors. Researchers ran the PCR with 60 Vbeta and 13 Jbeta primers. Some clones are missing from TCRdb's copy, which holds only in-frame ones; the method was immunoSEQ multiplex PCR. This sample yields 75,000 or so clones, of which 66% are seen a single time; roughly a fifth belongs to the top ten. The sequenced sample was PBMCs. Every receptor here comes from a man aged 40-49 years in good health and CMV-seropositive.

This rearrangement joins TRBV6-5 to TRBJ1-2, with TRBD1 matching over 9 bases. Trimming took 1 base from V and 2 from J; bases not matched to a gene: 5. This CDR3 is 16 amino acids long. Germline lookup yields CDR1 MNHEY and CDR2 SVGAGI. The CDR3 loop reads CASSYWSGQGNYGYTF. CDR3 nucleotide sequence: TGTGCCAGCAGTTACTGGTCCGGACAGGGGAACTATGGCTACACCTTC.

The V call is TRBV5-1, the J call TRBJ2-2, with TRBD2 matching over 9 bases. The germline V gene has CDR1 SGHRS and CDR2 YFSETQ. The CDR3 has 15 residues. Trimming cost V 5 bases and J 1 base; bases outside gene matches: 3. DNA of the CDR3: TGCGCCAGCAGGTCTAGCGGGGTGAACACCGGGGAGCTGTTTTTT. This encodes CASRSSGVNTGELFF.

This chain connects TRBV11-2 to TRBJ2-5; 12 bases are shared with TRBD2. The CDR3 totals 16 residues. Losses at the gene ends were 4 bases for V and 2 bases for J; bases not matched to a gene: 5. Germline CDR1 SGHAT, CDR2 FQNNGV. The CDR3 coding sequence is TGTGCCAGCAGCTCCCAGACTAGCGGGGGTCAAGAGACCCAGTACTTC. The encoded protein is CASSSQTSGGQETQYF.

CDR3 sequence: CASCAQGLTQPQHF. The CDR3 nucleotides are TGTGCCAGCTGTGCGCAGGGGTTAACGCAGCCCCAGCATTTT. The rearrangement links TRBV6-1 to TRBJ1-5; a possible D gene is TRBD1 (6 bases). The V gene's germline CDR1 is MNHNS and CDR2 SASEGT. The CDR3 runs to 14 residues. Trimming cost V 8 bases and J 7 bases, with 18 bases left between them.

This clone showed up just a few times. The genes are TRBV2 and TRBJ1-4; 7 nucleotides align to TRBD1. Germline trimming cut 6 bases from V and 0 bases from J; bases unmatched to any gene: 13. The CDR3 runs 18 residues. CDR1 and CDR2 from the germline V gene are SNHLY and FYNNEI. The CDR3 DNA reads TGTGCCAGCAGGAAGGGACAGCGCAGCCAGGCAACTAATGAAAAACTGTTTTTT. Amino acids: CASRKGQRSQATNEKLFF.

The chain is built from TRBV13 and TRBJ2-1; no clear D. V lost 0 bases, J lost 3 bases, and 9 bases lay in between. This CDR3 region has 15 residues. From germline, CDR1 is PRHDT and CDR2 FYEKMQ (reference sequence). This CDR3 is CASSLGRAGYNEQFF. CDR3 nucleotides: TGTGCCAGCAGCTTAGGTCGAGCTGGCTACAATGAGCAGTTCTTC.

This clone was recorded once. V is TRBV6-1 and J is TRBJ1-5; 10 nucleotides match TRBD1. Germline CDR1 and CDR2: MNHNS and SASEGT. The J segment lost 6 bases and the V segment lost 6 bases, leaving 2 bases of the junction unmatched. The CDR3 totals 13 residues. The CDR3 loop reads CASRGQGGQPQHF. As DNA, the CDR3 is TGTGCCAGCAGAGGACAGGGGGGTCAGCCCCAGCATTTT.

The chain links TRBV6-1 to TRBJ1-4; 8 nucleotides agree with TRBD1. From germline, CDR1 is MNHNS and CDR2 SASEGT. J was trimmed by 8 bases and V by 6 bases; bases with no gene match: 8. This CDR3 spans 14 amino acids. In nucleotides, the CDR3 is TGTGCCAGCAGGCTGACAGGGGCGGACGAAAAACTGTTTTTT. Encoded protein: CASRLTGADEKLFF.

This clone turned up a few times. This chain joins TRBV2 and TRBJ2-1; a weak D match, TRBD1 (6 bases). The CDR3 spans 16 residues. Germline CDR1 is SNHLY and CDR2 is FYNNEI. The V end lost 8 bases, the J end lost 4 bases, and 21 bases lay between the germline ends. CDR3 in amino acids: CASLPLTGRDYNEQFF. The CDR3 DNA sequence: TGTGCCAGCCTACCTTTGACAGGCCGAGATTACAATGAGCAGTTCTTC.

Here the CDR3 reads CASSLRLAGTSTDTQYF. The DNA for the CDR3 is TGTGCCAGCAGTTTAAGGCTAGCGGGGACCAGCACAGATACGCAGTATTTT. This sequence joins TRBV28 and TRBJ2-3, with 9 bases lining up with TRBD2. V gave up 2 bases and J gave up 0 bases; unmatched junction bases: 6. This CDR3 region has 17 residues. Germline CDR1 is MDHEN and CDR2 is SYDVKM.

This chain connects TRBV11-3 to TRBJ2-7; D unclear. V shed 4 bases and J shed 2 bases, with 6 bases lying between them. CDR3 size: 12 residues. Germline CDR1 and CDR2: SGHNT and YENEEA. For the CDR3, the DNA is TGTGCCAGCAGCTCCTATACCTACGAGCAGTACTTC. Protein: CASSSYTYEQYF.

This clone appeared a few times. The chain links TRBV5-4 to TRBJ2-5; 16 bases line up with TRBD2. The CDR3 is made up of 15 amino acids. J lost 7 bases, V lost 4 bases, and 4 bases had no gene match. Germline assignment: CDR1 SGHNT and CDR2 YYREEE (reference sequence). CDR3 in amino acids: CASSGGTSGGGTQYF. CDR3 coding DNA: TGTGCCAGCAGCGGAGGGACTAGCGGGGGGGGGACCCAGTACTTC.